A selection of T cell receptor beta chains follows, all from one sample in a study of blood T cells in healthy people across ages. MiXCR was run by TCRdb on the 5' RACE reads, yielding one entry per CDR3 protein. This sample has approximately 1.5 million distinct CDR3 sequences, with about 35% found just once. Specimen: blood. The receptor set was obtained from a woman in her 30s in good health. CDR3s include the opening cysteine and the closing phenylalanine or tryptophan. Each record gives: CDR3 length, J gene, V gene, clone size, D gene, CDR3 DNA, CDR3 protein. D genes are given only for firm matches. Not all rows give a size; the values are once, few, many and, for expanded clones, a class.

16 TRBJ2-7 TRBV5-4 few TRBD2 TGTGCCAGCAGCTCGGGACTAGCGGGGGACTCCTACGAGCAGTACTTC CASSSGLAGDSYEQYF
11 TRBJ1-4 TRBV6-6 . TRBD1 TGTGCCAGCAGCCCGTGGACAGGGCTGTTTTTT CASSPWTGLFF
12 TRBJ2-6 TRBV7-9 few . TGTGCCAGTTTCCCTGGGGCCAACGTCCTGACTTTC CASFPGANVLTF
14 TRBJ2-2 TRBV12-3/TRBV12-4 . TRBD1 TGTGCCAGCAGTACAGCACAGGGGACCGGGGAGCTGTTTTTT CASSTAQGTGELFF
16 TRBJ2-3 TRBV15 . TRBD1 TGTGCCACCAGTAGCGTACAGGGGGCTGGCACAGATACGCAGTATTTT CATSSVQGAGTDTQYF
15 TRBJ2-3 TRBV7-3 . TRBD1 TGTGCCAGCAGCTGGACAGGGGTCAGCACAGATACGCAGTATTTT CASSWTGVSTDTQYF
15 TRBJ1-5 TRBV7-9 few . TGTGCCAGCAGCCCGCTCGGGTCTAGCAATCAGCCCCAGCATTTT CASSPLGSSNQPQHF
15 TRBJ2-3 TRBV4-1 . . TGCGCCAGCAGCCAGCCTTTGGGGGATGCAGATGCGCAGTATTTT CASSQPLGDADAQYF
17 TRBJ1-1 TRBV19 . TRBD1 TGTGCCAGTAGTACCTGGGGCCGGACAGGGGATAAGTCTGAAGCTTTCTTT CASSTWGRTGDKSEAFF
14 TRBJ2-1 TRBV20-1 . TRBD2 TGCAGTGCTAGTGGTCCTAGCGGGAGGGATGAGCAGTTCTTC CSASGPSGRDEQFF
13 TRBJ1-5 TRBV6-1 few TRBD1 TGTGCCAGCAGTGGGGACAGGAATCAGCCCCAGCATTTT CASSGDRNQPQHF
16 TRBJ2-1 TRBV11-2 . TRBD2 TGTGCCAGCAGCTTAGAGAGCGGGGGGAAACACAATGAGCAGTTCTTC CASSLESGGKHNEQFF
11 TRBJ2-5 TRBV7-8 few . TGTGCCAGCAGCCGTGGCGGGGTCCAGTACTTC CASSRGGVQYF
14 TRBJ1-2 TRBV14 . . TGTGCCAGCAGCCAAATTGGAAAGGGCCTTGGCTACACCTTC CASSQIGKGLGYTF
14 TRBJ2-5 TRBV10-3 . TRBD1 TGTGCCATCAGGCCAGACAGGGGCCAAGAGACCCAGTACTTC CAIRPDRGQETQYF
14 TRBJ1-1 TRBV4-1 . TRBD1 TGCGCCAGCAGCCAAGTAGTCCAGGGGGCGTGGGCTTTCTTT CASSQVVQGAWAFF
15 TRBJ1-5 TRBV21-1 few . TGTGCCAGCAGAAGGCCCGGACAGAGGAATCAGCCCCAGCATTTT CASRRPGQRNQPQHF
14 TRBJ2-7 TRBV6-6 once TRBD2 TGTGCCAGCAGTTCCGAACTAGCGGGCTACGAGCAGTACTTC CASSSELAGYEQYF
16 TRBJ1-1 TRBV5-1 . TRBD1 TGCGCCAGCAGCGCCGGGACAGGGGTCTTTCACACTGAAGCTTTCTTT CASSAGTGVFHTEAFF
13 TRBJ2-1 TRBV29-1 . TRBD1 TGCAGCGCCCTGACAGGGGGCCACAATGAGCAGTTCTTC CSALTGGHNEQFF
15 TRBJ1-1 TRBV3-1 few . TGTGCCAGCAGCCAAGACCAGGGAGCGAACACTGAAGCTTTCTTT CASSQDQGANTEAFF
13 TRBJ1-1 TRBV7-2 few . TGTGCCAGCAGTCCCGGACGTGTAACTGAAGCTTTCTTT CASSPGRVTEAFF